Following are 9 T cell receptor beta chains from one sample sequenced in a study of blood T cell repertoires in COVID-19. Repertoires were generated with immunoSEQ multiplex PCR, while TCRdb's copy carries only in-frame clones and drops some. The sample includes 350,000 to 450,000 clones, 65% to 90% seen only once; the top ten take around 7.4%. Sequencing was done on a sample of peripheral blood. These receptors were obtained from a woman aged 55-70 years with COVID-19, enrolled during active disease.

This clone was seen a few times. The genes are TRBV7-3 and TRBJ1-6; 7 positions agree with TRBD1. The germline V gene encodes CDR1 SGHTA and CDR2 FQGTGA. The CDR3 is 13 residues long. With V trimmed by 6 bases and J by 9 bases, 5 bases remained unmatched. CDR3 loop: CASSLTGVSPLHF. As DNA, the CDR3 is TGTGCCAGCAGTCTTACAGGGGTTTCACCCCTCCACTTT.

The chain is built from TRBV11-2 and TRBJ2-2; D might be TRBD1 (6 bases). From germline, CDR1 is SGHAT and CDR2 FQNNGV. The V end was cut by 7 bases, the J end by 4 bases, with 16 bases between. The CDR3 sequence is 15 residues long. CDR3 DNA: TGTGCCAGCACCGTGGGGGCGGCAGGCACCGGGGAGCTGTTTTTT. Translating gives CASTVGAAGTGELFF.

The chain uses TRBV18 and TRBJ2-3; D may be TRBD2 (6 bases). V lost 3 bases and J lost 4, with 20 bases in between. CDR3 size: 17 residues. CDR1 is KGHSH, CDR2 LQKENI, per germline. CDR3 amino acids: CASSPRVLTPSADTQYF. CDR3 in DNA: TGTGCCAGCTCACCCCGGGTGCTAACCCCTAGCGCAGATACGCAGTATTTT. Full variable domain (rest looked up from reference TRBV18 and TRBJ2-3): NAGVMQNPRHLVRRRGQEARLRCSPMKGHSHVYWYRQLPEEGLKFMVYLQKENIIDESGMPKERFSAEFPKEGPSILRIQQVVRGDSAAYFCASSPRVLTPSADTQYFGPGTRLTVL.

This clone was observed a few times. The rearrangement uses TRBV7-9 and TRBJ1-2; tentatively, D is TRBD1 (6 bases). Germline loops: CDR1 SEHNR, CDR2 FQNEAQ (reference sequence). The CDR3 extends over 16 amino acids. The V end lost 0 bases, the J end lost 0 bases, and 11 bases lay between the germline ends. CDR3 in amino acids: CASSLAGTPANYGYTF. CDR3 bases: TGTGCCAGCAGCTTAGCCGGGACACCAGCTAACTATGGCTACACCTTC.

V and J are TRBV30 and TRBJ1-2, with D possibly being TRBD1 (5 bases). V was shortened by 4 bases and J by 8 bases, with 23 bases between the two germline ends. The CDR3 has 15 amino acids. CDR1 GTSNPN and CDR2 SVGIG come from the germline V gene (reference sequence). CDR3 loop: CAWTKNALQTGGYTF. In nucleotides, the CDR3 is TGTGCCTGGACCAAAAATGCCCTTCAAACAGGCGGCTACACCTTC.

This chain joins TRBV6-1 and TRBJ1-1, with 8 nucleotides matching TRBD1. Germline trimming cut 2 bases from V and 4 bases from J; bases unmatched to any gene: 6. Germline values: CDR1 MNHNS, CDR2 SASEGT. The CDR3 sequence is 15 residues long. In nucleotides, the CDR3 is TGTGCCAGCAGTGAAAAACAGGGGGAAGGCACTGAAGCTTTCTTT. This sequence encodes CASSEKQGEGTEAFF.

The chain employs TRBV2 and TRBJ1-5; maybe TRBD1 (6 bases). V was trimmed by 3 bases and J by 1 base, leaving 13 bases between them. The CDR3 contains 16 residues. Germline V gene sequence: CDR1 SNHLY, CDR2 FYNNEI. The CDR3 DNA is TGTGCCAGCAGTGAGCAGGGGCCATCGAGCAATCAGCCCCAGCATTTT. This sequence encodes CASSEQGPSSNQPQHF.

The chain uses TRBV2 and TRBJ2-7, with a tentative D call TRBD2 (5 bases). CDR1 is SNHLY, CDR2 FYNNEI, per germline. The CDR3 is 13 residues long. V lost 7 bases and J 4 bases, leaving 14 bases between the germline ends. For the CDR3, the DNA is TGTGCCAGCACCCCCGAGCGGCGGTACGAGCAGTACTTC. Protein sequence: CASTPERRYEQYF.

This clone was detected only once. The chain is built from TRBV5-1 and TRBJ1-1, with unresolved D. Per germline, CDR1 SGHRS and CDR2 YFSETQ. This CDR3 spans 15 amino acids. With 1 base removed from V and 4 bases from J, the gap between germline ends came to 14 bases. CDR3 DNA sequence: TGCGCCAGCAGCTTGCCCTCAGGACTTGGCACTGAAGCTTTCTTT. Encoded protein: CASSLPSGLGTEAFF.